This T cell receptor (beta chain) came from a study of T cell repertoires in cytomegalovirus infection (dated by TCRdb to about 2019). As for the study more broadly: Recently identified HLA-C-restricted CMV epitopes, whose presentation resists viral immunomodulation, were targeted by peptide stimulations together with well-studied HLA-B-restricted epitopes. The HLA type of each donor mattered for the analysis, because public TCR beta signatures pointed to carriage of CMV infection along with the matching HLA type.

What the treatment or condition label conveys for this sample: in vitro stimulation with specific CMV peptide epitopes to enrich CMV-specific T cells. On the study overall, not on this receptor specifically: The ex vivo response was dominated by HLA-C-restricted CMV-specific TCR beta clonotypes, and the single most frequent clonotype in two of eight donors was supplied by these HLA-C-restricted clonotypes. In both this cohort and an independent cohort of 300 to 450 donors, the cumulative frequency of public TCR beta family members distinguished carriers of CMV infection plus the relevant HLA type.

This clonotype was found a few times. Its antigen remains unidentified. Per-nucleotide qualities are absent, and no much larger clonotype sits a single base away. TCRdb records Illumina HiSeq 1500 as the sequencer. Using fastp trimming at Q25 and MiXCR clonotype assembly, TCRdb reanalyzed the public sequencing data and kept in-frame beta chains. For every CDR3 protein sequence, its rows merge into one entry that carries the most common genes and DNA. The sample records about 27,000 distinct CDR3 sequences, over 15% of which are singletons. Jointly, the top ten make up approximately 78% of the sample. V and J lose 1 base and 3 bases, and a span of 10 bases separates them. Counted from cysteine to phenylalanine, this CDR3 has 14 amino acids. The CDR3 DNA has 42 bases and is translated from base 1. The CDR1 and CDR2 encoded by the germline V gene are SGHVS and FNYEAQ.

Sequencing was performed on CD8+ T cells from cultured PBMCs, taken from culture after CMV antigen stimulation. The rearrangement combines TRBV7-6 with TRBJ2-7, with the D gene not confidently named. The sequence was obtained from a human donor in good health (CMV status not recorded). Some clones in this sample may be carry-over from other donors' samples. In nucleotide form, the sequence is TGTGCCAGCAGCTTAGAGCTGGGAATCTACGAGCAGTACTTC. Translation gives CASSLELGIYEQYF.